Detailed here is one TCR beta chain. Its specificity is not known. Produced via immunoSEQ multiplex PCR; TCRdb's table is partial and in-frame only. The data contain over 80,000 clones, around 90% of them singletons. CDR1 SGHNT and CDR2 YENEEA come from the germline V gene. Trimming removed 5 bases at V and 1 base at J, with 11 bases between. The CDR3 totals 14 residues. This entry belongs to a study of OX40 agonist ivuxolimab in advanced cancers. Study at large: The study treated patients with ivuxolimab, an agonistic anti-OX40 (CD134) antibody. Notes on the study in general: Still undetermined is the antigen specificity of the expanded peripheral T cells. Low normalized clonal expansion also occurred in some nonresponding patients.

This material consisted of CD4+ or CD8+ T cells sorted from blood, taken in a trial of the OX40 agonist ivuxolimab. This clonotype originated in an adult with an advanced solid tumor such as melanoma, head and neck, liver or kidney cancer. This chain connects TRBV11-3 to TRBJ1-1, with D uncertain. CDR3 DNA sequence: TGTGCCAGCAGCATTGACGGCCCGAACACTGAAGCTTTCTTT. This encodes CASSIDGPNTEAFF. Looking up the rest from reference TRBV11-3 and TRBJ1-1 gives the full variable domain: EAGVVQSPRYKIIEKKQPVAFWCNPISGHNTLYWYLQNLGQGPELLIRYENEEAVDDSQLPKDRFSAERLKGVDSTLKIQPAELGDSAVYLCASSIDGPNTEAFFGQGTRLTVV.